The TCR beta chain under discussion was sequenced for a study of blood T cell repertoires in COVID-19. For the study at large: There were acute and convalescent COVID-19 samples, and they came from the United States, Italy and Spain. T cells, B-cell-depleted T cells, or PBMCs provided the cDNA or gDNA that served as material.

This CDR3 comprises 15 residues. CDR1 and CDR2 (germline): SEHNR, FQNEAQ (reference sequence). The V end lost 6 bases, the J end lost 4 bases, and 15 bases lay between the germline ends. Seattle participants joined during active infection and were tracked over time. In the study's own analysis: Reference gene primer amplification in the assay estimated nucleated cell counts. TCRdb keeps only in-frame clones here, not all; method: immunoSEQ multiplex PCR. D and trimming come from the DNA, and the V and J calls and clone size come from that table. This table has about 150,000 clones, 88% appearing once.

The chain combines TRBV7-9 with TRBJ1-4, with D maybe TRBD1 (6 bases). Sequencing input: peripheral blood. The sequence was obtained from a human donor with COVID-19, enrolled during active disease. The donor label of this sample is uncertain. CDR3: CASREPGQNNEKLFF. The CDR3 nucleotides are TGTGCCAGCAGGGAACCGGGACAAAATAATGAAAAACTGTTTTTT. The full variable domain, completed using reference TRBV7-9 and TRBJ1-4, is DTGVSQNPRHKITKRGQNVTFRCDPISEHNRLYWYRQTLGQGPEFLTYFQNEAQLEKSRLLSDRFSAERPKGSFSTLEIQRTEQGDSAMYLCASREPGQNNEKLFFGSGTQLSVL.